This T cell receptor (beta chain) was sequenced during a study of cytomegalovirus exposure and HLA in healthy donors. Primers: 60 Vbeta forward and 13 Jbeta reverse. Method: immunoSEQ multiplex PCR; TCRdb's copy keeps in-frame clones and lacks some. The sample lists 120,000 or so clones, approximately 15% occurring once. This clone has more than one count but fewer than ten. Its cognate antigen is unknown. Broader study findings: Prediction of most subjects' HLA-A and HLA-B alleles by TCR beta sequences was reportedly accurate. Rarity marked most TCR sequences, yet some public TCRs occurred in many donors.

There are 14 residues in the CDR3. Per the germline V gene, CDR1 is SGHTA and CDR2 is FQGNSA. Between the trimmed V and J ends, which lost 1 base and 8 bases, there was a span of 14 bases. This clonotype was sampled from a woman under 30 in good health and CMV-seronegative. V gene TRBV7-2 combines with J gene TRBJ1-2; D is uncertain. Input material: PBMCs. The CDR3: CASSLVSVFRGYTF. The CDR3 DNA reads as TGTGCCAGCAGCTTAGTGAGCGTCTTTCGCGGCTACACCTTC.